This T cell receptor beta chain was identified in a study of CD8+ T cells in alopecia areata. The ends were cut back, 11 bases at V and 0 bases at J, with 10 bases in the middle. CDR3 length equals 13 residues. Study results and limitations: Normal scalp had lower clonality than lesional scalp, with alopecia totalis/universalis lesions showing this most strongly. Patients shared TCRs less clearly than mice did, possibly for HLA-related reasons.

This clone was seen more than once but under ten times. Antigen specificity is unknown. Following RNA extraction, reverse transcription yielded cDNA that acted as the sequencing template. Data came from immunoSEQ multiplex PCR; TCRdb stores just in-frame clones and leaves some out. The table records 75,000 to 100,000 clones, under 45% of them present only once. The genes are TRBV23-1 and TRBJ1-4, with no clear D. TRBV23-1 is marked as an open reading frame, function uncertain. This TCR was recovered from a human donor with alopecia areata. The sequencing input was CD4+ T cells sorted from blood. The CDR3 loop is CAALGPTNEKLFF. The CDR3 DNA is TGCGCCGCGTTAGGGCCAACTAATGAAAAACTGTTTTTT.